This TCR beta chain was sequenced in a study of blood T cell repertoires in COVID-19. The wider study: Collection of acute and convalescent COVID-19 samples took place in the United States, Italy and Spain. From T cells, B-cell-depleted T cells, or PBMCs came the material, which was cDNA or gDNA.

The CDR3 is made up of 15 amino acids. CDR1 SGHTA and CDR2 FQGTGA come from the germline V gene. V lost 1 base, J lost 4 bases, and 11 bases lay in between. Methods used by the authors: The authors estimated nucleated cell counts from reference gene primer amplification. Data came from immunoSEQ multiplex PCR; TCRdb stores just in-frame clones and leaves some out. That table is the source of V, J and clone size, and D and trimming were worked out from the DNA. The sample lists about 41,000 clones, around 82% seen once, with roughly a quarter in the top ten. This TCR came from a man older than 75 with acute or convalescent COVID-19. The sequenced sample consisted of peripheral blood. The rearrangement uses TRBV7-3 and TRBJ2-1; no firm D call. This CDR3 is CASSLIASRYNEQFF. As DNA, the CDR3 is TGTGCCAGCAGCTTAATTGCTAGTCGGTACAATGAGCAGTTCTTC.